What follows are 22 T cell receptor beta chains derived from one specimen sequenced in a study of blood T cells in healthy people across ages. Together with a sample-barcoded 5' primer, a J-beta primer mix was included in a second PCR lasting about 6 to 12 cycles. TCRdb used MiXCR to reprocess the 5' RACE reads, holding one entry per CDR3 protein. Here the sample spans about 1,400,000 distinct CDR3 sequences, roughly 60% being singletons. The sample consisted of blood. These receptors were taken from a man between 18 and 35 years old in good health.

The chain couples TRBV27 to TRBJ1-2; D is undetermined. V lost 5 bases, J lost 6 bases, and 10 bases lay in between. Germline V gene sequence: CDR1 MNHEY, CDR2 SMNVEV (reference sequence). CDR3 length equals 12 residues. This CDR3 reads CASSPHGDGYTF. CDR3 in DNA: TGTGCCAGCAGTCCCCACGGGGATGGCTACACCTTC.

CDR3 DNA sequence: TGCGCCAGCAGCCACCAAGACAGGGGAGCCCCCTACGAGCAGTACTTC. Translation: CASSHQDRGAPYEQYF. V usage is TRBV4-1 and J usage is TRBJ2-5; 8 bases align to TRBD1. The J call may be wrong; the DNA end is better matched by TRBJ2-7. Germline CDR1 MGHRA, CDR2 YSYEKL. The CDR3 contains 16 residues.

The chain joins TRBV21-1 to TRBJ2-5; the table's D call, TRBD2, was not checked against the DNA. TRBV21-1 is a pseudogene. This CDR3 region has 15 residues. CDR3 DNA sequence: TGTGCCAGCAGCAAAGTAGCGGGGGCCCAGGAGACCCAGTACTTC. Translation gives CASSKVAGAQETQYF.

CDR3 sequence: CASSFQTRQSPRRCYTF. CDR3 nucleotides: TGTGCCAGCAGCTTTCAAACTCGACAGTCGCCCCGACGGTGCTACACCTTC. The rearrangement uses TRBV21-1 and TRBJ1-2; TRBD1 is taken as the D call from the table, unchecked against the DNA. TRBV21-1 is assigned pseudogene status. This CDR3 is 17 amino acids long.

This clonotype was counted only a few times. This sequence joins TRBV29-1 and TRBJ1-1, with a possible D match to TRBD1 (6 bases). The CDR3 is 16 residues long. With 5 bases removed from V and 5 bases from J, the gap between germline ends came to 24 bases. Germline V gives CDR1 SQVTM, CDR2 ANQGSEA. CDR3 in amino acids: CSVQGLVAPILTEAFF. CDR3 bases: TGCAGCGTTCAGGGGTTGGTGGCCCCCATATTAACTGAAGCTTTCTTT. Full variable domain (outside the CDR3, taken from reference TRBV29-1 and TRBJ1-1): SAVISQKPSRDICQRGTSLTIQCQVDSQVTMMFWYRQQPGQSLTLIATANQGSEATYESGFVIDKFPISRPNLTFSTLTVSNMSPEDSSIYLCSVQGLVAPILTEAFFGQGTRLTVV.

This chain joins TRBV15 and TRBJ2-1; 9 nucleotides align to TRBD2. With V trimmed by 3 bases and J by 4 bases, 10 bases remained unmatched. Germline-derived CDR1 and CDR2 are LNHNV and YYDKDF (reference sequence). This CDR3 comprises 17 residues. The CDR3 is CATSRLSASGIYNEQFF. CDR3 in DNA: TGTGCCACCAGCAGGCTAAGTGCTAGCGGGATTTACAATGAGCAGTTCTTC.

There are a few counts of this clonotype. The chain joins TRBV4-3 to TRBJ2-7; either TRBD1 or TRBD2 may supply D (5 bases each). The CDR3 length is 12 residues. Between the trimmed V and J ends, which lost 5 bases and 6 bases, there was a span of 11 bases. Germline V lookup: CDR1 LGHNA, CDR2 YSLEER. The CDR3 is CASSNIGGEQYF. CDR3 nucleotide sequence: TGCGCCAGCAGCAACATTGGGGGCGAGCAGTACTTC.

The gene calls are TRBV20-1 and TRBJ2-5; a weak D match, TRBD1 (6 bases). The better agreement between TRBJ2-7 and the DNA end casts doubt on the J call. This CDR3 comprises 12 residues. Germline V gene data show CDR1 as DFQATT and CDR2 as SNEGSKA (reference sequence). In DNA, the CDR3 is TGCAGTGCCGGGACATCGTACTACGAGCAGTACTTC. Translation: CSAGTSYYEQYF.

The chain couples TRBV20-1 to TRBJ2-1, with TRBD2 matching over 15 bases. Germline assignment: CDR1 DFQATT and CDR2 SNEGSKA (reference sequence). The V segment lost 1 base and the J segment 4 bases; nucleotides outside the gene matches: 5. The length of the CDR3 is 17 residues. Written as DNA, the CDR3 is TGCAGTGCTAGAGTGGGACTAGCGGGGGGCGGATACAATGAGCAGTTCTTC. Residues: CSARVGLAGGGYNEQFF.

The chain is built from TRBV29-1 and TRBJ1-2; D is possibly TRBD1 (6 bases). With 7 bases removed from V and 4 bases from J, the gap between germline ends came to 16 bases. The V gene's germline CDR1 is SQVTM and CDR2 ANQGSEA. The CDR3 spans 13 residues. In nucleotides, the CDR3 is TGCAGCGCCTACAGGGAATCTGTCTATGGCTACACCTTC. It encodes CSAYRESVYGYTF.

For this clonotype: One end of the junction fails to match germline, which may point to a read error. The genes are TRBV6-6 and TRBJ2-1; D is unclear. From germline, CDR1 is MNHNY and CDR2 SVGAGI (reference sequence). The CDR3 runs 14 residues. The chain's CDR3 is CARSYYGEYNEQFF. The CDR3 nucleotides read TGTGCCAGAAGTTACTACGGAGAATACAATGAGCAGTTCTTC.

This clonotype showed up just once. The chain joins TRBV2 to TRBJ2-1; TRBD1 matches 7 bases. Unmatched junction bases numbered 8, after V lost 3 bases and J lost 6 bases. This CDR3 has 15 amino acids. Germline V gene lookup returns CDR1 SNHLY and CDR2 FYNNEI. The CDR3 loop reads CASSETRGPGNEQFF. The CDR3 DNA follows: TGTGCCAGCAGTGAGACGAGGGGGCCCGGCAATGAGCAGTTCTTC.

The V call is TRBV29-1, the J call TRBJ2-7, with TRBD1 matching over 9 bases. The CDR3 is 15 residues long. Per germline, CDR1 SQVTM and CDR2 ANQGSEA. Germline trimming cut 1 base from V and 6 bases from J; bases unmatched to any gene: 10. The DNA for the CDR3 is TGCAGCGTTGAAGTAACAGGGGGCAATAGAGGCGAGCAGTACTTC. Translation: CSVEVTGGNRGEQYF.

The V call is TRBV5-1, the J call TRBJ2-2, with D perhaps TRBD1 or TRBD2 (5 bases each). This CDR3 spans 16 amino acids. Trimming removed 0 bases from V and 6 bases from J, with 15 bases in between. Germline CDR1 is SGHRS and CDR2 is YFSETQ. The CDR3 DNA is TGCGCCAGCAGCTTGGAGGCTGGGACCCCACCCGGGGAGCTGTTTTTT. Its translation: CASSLEAGTPPGELFF.

The chain links TRBV7-2 to TRBJ2-1; maybe TRBD2 (6 bases). This CDR3 has 12 residues. Germline V gene data show CDR1 as SGHTA and CDR2 as FQGNSA. The V gene lost 8 bases and the J gene lost 8 bases, with 13 bases spanning the gap. CDR3 protein: CASGGVWDEQFF. The CDR3 DNA reads TGTGCCAGCGGCGGGGTATGGGATGAGCAGTTCTTC. Filled out from reference TRBV7-2 and TRBJ2-1, the complete variable domain reads GAGVSQSPSNKVTEKGKDVELRCDPISGHTALYWYRQSLGQGLEFLIYFQGNSAPDKSGLPSDRFSAERTGGSVSTLTIQRTQQEDSAVYLCASGGVWDEQFFGPGTRLTVL.

This clonotype came up a few times. The chain recombines TRBV7-9 with TRBJ2-7; D ambiguous. The CDR3 runs to 14 residues. V was trimmed by 2 bases and J by 0 bases, leaving 8 bases between them. The germline V gene encodes CDR1 SEHNR and CDR2 FQNEAQ (reference sequence). The DNA for the CDR3 is TGTGCCAGCAGCTTATCGCAGCGCTCCTACGAGCAGTACTTC. Protein product: CASSLSQRSYEQYF.

The chain is built from TRBV4-2 and TRBJ1-5; no clear D gene. Germline values: CDR1 LGHNA, CDR2 YNFKEQ. CDR3 length equals 14 residues. Trimming stripped 4 bases from V and 4 bases from J, with 11 bases between. The CDR3 spells CASSPGGWNQPQHF. The DNA for the CDR3 is TGTGCCAGCAGCCCAGGAGGTTGGAATCAGCCCCAGCATTTT.

The chain joins TRBV15 to TRBJ1-2; D unclear. V was pared by 1 base and J by 5 bases, with 14 bases between. The CDR3 is made up of 15 amino acids. CDR1 and CDR2 from the germline V gene are LNHNV and YYDKDF (reference sequence). Here the CDR3 DNA reads TGTGCCACCAGCAGAGGGCATGAGGCCCCTTATGGCTACACCTTC. It specifies CATSRGHEAPYGYTF.

The V gene is TRBV6-1, the J gene TRBJ1-4, with D possibly being TRBD1 (5 bases). The CDR3 runs to 14 residues. V was clipped by 6 bases and J by 1 base, with 9 bases between them. Germline CDR1 reads MNHNS; CDR2 reads SASEGT. Here the CDR3 reads CASRWQGTNEKLFF. CDR3 DNA sequence: TGTGCCAGCAGGTGGCAGGGAACTAATGAAAAACTGTTTTTT.

This clonotype was observed a few times. This chain joins TRBV3-1 and TRBJ1-1, with a tentative D call TRBD1 (6 bases). V was shortened by 6 bases and J by 1 base, with 12 bases between the two germline ends. Per the germline V gene, CDR1 is LGHDT and CDR2 is YNNKEL (reference sequence). The CDR3 is made up of 14 amino acids. The CDR3 protein is CASRPGAQNTEAFF. The CDR3 DNA reads as TGTGCCAGCAGGCCAGGGGCGCAGAACACTGAAGCTTTCTTT. The entire variable domain, with the rest obtained from reference TRBV3-1 and TRBJ1-1, is as follows: DTAVSQTPKYLVTQMGNDKSIKCEQNLGHDTMYWYKQDSKKFLKIMFSYNNKELIINETVPNRFSPKSPDKAHLNLHINSLELGDSAVYFCASRPGAQNTEAFFGQGTRLTVV.

The chain has TRBV12-3 or TRBV12-4 and TRBJ1-1; possibly TRBD1 for D (6 bases). Trimming took 4 bases from V and 1 from J, leaving 13 bases between them. The length of the CDR3 is 15 residues. CDR3 region: CASSSFIGGNTEAFF. The DNA of the CDR3 is TGTGCCAGCAGTTCCTTTATAGGGGGGAACACTGAAGCTTTCTTT.

The V call is TRBV20-1, the J call TRBJ2-7; possibly TRBD1 for D (6 bases). Germline lookup yields CDR1 DFQATT and CDR2 SNEGSKA (reference sequence). V lost 3 bases, J lost 0 bases, and 18 bases lay in between. The CDR3 length is 16 residues. The CDR3 loop is CSARSLQGPYSYEQYF. The DNA for the CDR3 is TGCAGTGCTAGGAGCTTACAGGGCCCATACTCCTACGAGCAGTACTTC.